This TCR beta chain originates from a study of cytomegalovirus exposure and HLA in healthy donors. General study points: Published work reported that the classifier diagnosed cytomegalovirus status with high specificity and sensitivity. Among the CMV-associated chains, a few were confirmed in vitro as specific for CMV antigens. Cytomegalovirus-associated status was assigned to fewer than 200 TCR beta chains.

Donors were drawn from the approximately 130-subject validation cohort, separate from the roughly 700-subject first cohort. The CDR3 is 14 residues long. V gave up 6 bases and J gave up 5 bases, with 19 bases separating them. Germline assignment: CDR1 SQVTM and CDR2 ANQGSEA. Details on this clone: Its antigen is not known.

The repertoire was sequenced with immunoSEQ multiplex PCR; TCRdb's copy has only in-frame clones and lacks some. The table has 100,000 to 150,000 clones, 85% to 90% seen once. Sequenced: PBMCs. This chain links TRBV29-1 with TRBJ2-5; D gene ambiguous. The receptor was derived from a woman aged 25 to 39 in good health and CMV-seronegative. The CDR3 nucleotides read TGCAGCGTCCGCAACCGCAGTGTGTCTGAGACCCAGTACTTC. As protein: CSVRNRSVSETQYF.